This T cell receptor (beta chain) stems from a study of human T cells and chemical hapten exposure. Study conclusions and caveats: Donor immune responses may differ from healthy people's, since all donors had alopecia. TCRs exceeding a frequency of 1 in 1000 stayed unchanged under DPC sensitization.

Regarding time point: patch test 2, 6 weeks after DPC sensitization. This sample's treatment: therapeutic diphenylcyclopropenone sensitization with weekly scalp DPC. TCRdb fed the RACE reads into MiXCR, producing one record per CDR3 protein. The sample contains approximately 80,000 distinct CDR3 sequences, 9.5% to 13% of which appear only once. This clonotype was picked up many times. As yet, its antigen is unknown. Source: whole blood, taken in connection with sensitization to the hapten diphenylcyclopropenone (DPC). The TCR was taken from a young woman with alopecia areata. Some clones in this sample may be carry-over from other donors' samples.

Here the CDR3 DNA reads TGTGCCAGCAGTTTACAAGGGGCGAGCCAGCCCCAGCATTTT. Translating gives CASSLQGASQPQHF. V is TRBV27 and J is TRBJ1-5; TRBD1 is a possible D gene (5 bases). V was clipped by 2 bases and J by 7 bases, with 12 bases between them. The CDR3 is 14 amino acids. Germline CDR1 MNHEY, CDR2 SMNVEV (reference sequence).